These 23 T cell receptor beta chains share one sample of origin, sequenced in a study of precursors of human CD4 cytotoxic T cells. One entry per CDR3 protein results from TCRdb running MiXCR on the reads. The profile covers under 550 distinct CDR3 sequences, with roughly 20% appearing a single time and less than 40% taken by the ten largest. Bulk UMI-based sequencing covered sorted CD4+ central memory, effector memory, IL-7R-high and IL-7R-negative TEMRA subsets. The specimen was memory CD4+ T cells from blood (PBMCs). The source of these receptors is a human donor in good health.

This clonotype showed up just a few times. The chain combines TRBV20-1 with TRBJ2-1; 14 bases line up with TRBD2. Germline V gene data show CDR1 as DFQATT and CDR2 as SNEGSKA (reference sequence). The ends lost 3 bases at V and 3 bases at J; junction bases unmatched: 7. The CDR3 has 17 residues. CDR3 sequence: CSARGLAGELFYNEQFF. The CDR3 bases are TGCAGTGCTAGGGGACTAGCGGGAGAATTGTTCTACAATGAGCAGTTCTTC.

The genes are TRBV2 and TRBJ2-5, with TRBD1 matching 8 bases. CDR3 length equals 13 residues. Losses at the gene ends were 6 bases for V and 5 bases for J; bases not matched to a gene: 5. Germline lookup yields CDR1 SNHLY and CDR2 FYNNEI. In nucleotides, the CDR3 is TGTGCCAGCAGCTTGGACAGGGAGGAGACCCAGTACTTC. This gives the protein CASSLDREETQYF.

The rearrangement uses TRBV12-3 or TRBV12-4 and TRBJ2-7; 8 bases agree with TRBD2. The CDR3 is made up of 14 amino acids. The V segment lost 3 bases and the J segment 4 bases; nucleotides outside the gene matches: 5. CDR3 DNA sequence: TGTGCCAGCAGTTTCCGGGGGGGCCTGTACGAGCAGTACTTC. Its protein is CASSFRGGLYEQYF.

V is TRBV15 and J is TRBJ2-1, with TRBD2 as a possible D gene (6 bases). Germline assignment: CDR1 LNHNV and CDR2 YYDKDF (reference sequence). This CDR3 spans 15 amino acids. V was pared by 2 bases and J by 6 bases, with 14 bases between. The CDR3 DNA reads TGTGCCACCAGCAGAAAAATCGACGGGAGCAATGAGCAGTTCTTC. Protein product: CATSRKIDGSNEQFF.

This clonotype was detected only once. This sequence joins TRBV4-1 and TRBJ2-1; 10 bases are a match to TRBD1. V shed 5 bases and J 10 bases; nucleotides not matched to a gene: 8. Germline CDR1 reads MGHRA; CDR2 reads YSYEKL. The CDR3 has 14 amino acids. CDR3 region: CASSSLGQGREQFF. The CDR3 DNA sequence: TGCGCCAGCAGCTCGCTGGGACAGGGGCGGGAGCAGTTCTTC.

CDR3 protein: CASSFSQSGGTEAFF. CDR3 DNA: TGTGCCAGCAGCTTCTCGCAGTCGGGGGGCACTGAAGCTTTCTTT. The J gene is TRBJ1-1, the V gene TRBV7-2; perhaps TRBD1 as D (5 bases). The CDR3 is 15 amino acids. V lost 3 bases to trimming and J lost 4 bases, with 15 bases between them. Germline V gene data show CDR1 as SGHTA and CDR2 as FQGNSA.

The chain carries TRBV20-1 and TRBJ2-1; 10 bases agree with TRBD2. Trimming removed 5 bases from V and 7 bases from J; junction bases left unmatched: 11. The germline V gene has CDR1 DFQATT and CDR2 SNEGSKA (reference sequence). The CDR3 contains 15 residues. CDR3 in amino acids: CSAPTGASGSNEQFF. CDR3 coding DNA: TGCAGTGCTCCCACGGGGGCTAGCGGGAGTAATGAGCAGTTCTTC.

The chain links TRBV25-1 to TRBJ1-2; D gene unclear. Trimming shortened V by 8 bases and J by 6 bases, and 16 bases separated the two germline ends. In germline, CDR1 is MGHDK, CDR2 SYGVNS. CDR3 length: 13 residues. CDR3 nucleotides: TGTGCCAGCCGAGAGACGGGCTTCCATGGCTACACCTTC. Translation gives CASRETGFHGYTF.

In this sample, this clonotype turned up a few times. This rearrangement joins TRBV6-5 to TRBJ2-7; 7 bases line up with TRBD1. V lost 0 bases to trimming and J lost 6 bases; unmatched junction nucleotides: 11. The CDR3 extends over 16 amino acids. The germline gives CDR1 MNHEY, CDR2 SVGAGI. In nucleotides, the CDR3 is TGTGCCAGCAGTTACTCTGGCGTGTCGAGGGGGCTCGAGCAGTACTTC. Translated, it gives CASSYSGVSRGLEQYF.

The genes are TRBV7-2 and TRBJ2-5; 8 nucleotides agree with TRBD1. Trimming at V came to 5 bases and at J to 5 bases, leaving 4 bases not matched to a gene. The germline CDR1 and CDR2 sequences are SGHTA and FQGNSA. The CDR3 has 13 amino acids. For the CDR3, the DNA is TGTGCCAGCAGCACAGGGGGAAGGGAGACCCAGTACTTC. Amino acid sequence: CASSTGGRETQYF.

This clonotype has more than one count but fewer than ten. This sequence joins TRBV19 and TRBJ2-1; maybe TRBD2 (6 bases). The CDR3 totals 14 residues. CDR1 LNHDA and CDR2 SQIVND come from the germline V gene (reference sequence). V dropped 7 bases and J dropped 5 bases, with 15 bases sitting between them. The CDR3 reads CASTIPGVNNEQFF. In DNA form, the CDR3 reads TGTGCCAGTACTATTCCGGGGGTCAACAATGAGCAGTTCTTC.

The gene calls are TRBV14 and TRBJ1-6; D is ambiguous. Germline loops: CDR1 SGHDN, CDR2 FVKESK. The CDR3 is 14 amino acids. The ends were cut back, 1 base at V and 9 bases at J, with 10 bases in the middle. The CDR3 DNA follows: TGTGCCAGCAGCCAAGGACGTTGGGTTTCACCCCTCCACTTT. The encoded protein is CASSQGRWVSPLHF.

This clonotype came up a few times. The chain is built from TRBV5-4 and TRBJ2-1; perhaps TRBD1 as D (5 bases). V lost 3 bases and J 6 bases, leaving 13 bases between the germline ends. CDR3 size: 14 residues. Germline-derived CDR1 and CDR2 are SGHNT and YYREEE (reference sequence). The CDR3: CASSWPQGSNEQFF. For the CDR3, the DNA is TGTGCCAGCAGCTGGCCCCAGGGTTCCAATGAGCAGTTCTTC.

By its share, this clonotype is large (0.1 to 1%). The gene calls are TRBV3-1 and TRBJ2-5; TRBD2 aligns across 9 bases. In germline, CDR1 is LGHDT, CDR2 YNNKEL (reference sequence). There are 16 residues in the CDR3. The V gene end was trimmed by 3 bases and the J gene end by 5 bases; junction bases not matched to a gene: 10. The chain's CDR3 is CASSQARGLALETQYF. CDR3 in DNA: TGTGCCAGCAGCCAGGCTCGGGGACTAGCCCTGGAGACCCAGTACTTC.

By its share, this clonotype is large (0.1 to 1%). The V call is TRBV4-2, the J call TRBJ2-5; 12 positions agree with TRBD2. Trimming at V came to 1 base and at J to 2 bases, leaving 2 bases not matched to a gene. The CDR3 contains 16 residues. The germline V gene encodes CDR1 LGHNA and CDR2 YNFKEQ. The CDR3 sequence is CASSQGTSGTQETQYF. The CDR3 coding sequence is TGTGCCAGCAGCCAAGGGACTAGCGGGACTCAAGAGACCCAGTACTTC.

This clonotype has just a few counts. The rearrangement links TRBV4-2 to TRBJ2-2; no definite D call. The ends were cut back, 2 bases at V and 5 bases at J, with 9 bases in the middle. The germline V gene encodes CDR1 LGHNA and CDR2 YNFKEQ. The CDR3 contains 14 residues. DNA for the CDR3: TGTGCCAGCAGCCAATCTGAGGAAACCGGGGAGCTGTTTTTT. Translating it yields CASSQSEETGELFF.

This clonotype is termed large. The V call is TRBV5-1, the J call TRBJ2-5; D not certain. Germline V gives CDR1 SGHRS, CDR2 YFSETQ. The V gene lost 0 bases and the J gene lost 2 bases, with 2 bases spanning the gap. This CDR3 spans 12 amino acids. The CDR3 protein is CASSLGQETQYF. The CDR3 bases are TGCGCCAGCAGCTTGGGACAAGAGACCCAGTACTTC.

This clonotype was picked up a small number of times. The DNA of the CDR3 is TGCAGTGCTAGAGATCTATTACAGGGAACCTACAATGAGCAGTTCTTC. Translated, it gives CSARDLLQGTYNEQFF. V usage is TRBV20-1 and J usage is TRBJ2-1, with D possibly matching TRBD1 (6 bases). Per the germline V gene, CDR1 is DFQATT and CDR2 is SNEGSKA (reference sequence). V dropped 0 bases and J dropped 2 bases, with 14 bases sitting between them. This CDR3 has 16 residues.

The CDR3 DNA follows: TGCAGCGTTGAAGAGGCGGGATACGAGCAGTACTTC. It is translated as CSVEEAGYEQYF. The chain combines TRBV29-1 with TRBJ2-7; D is perhaps TRBD2 (6 bases). CDR3 size: 12 residues. Germline CDR1 and CDR2: SQVTM and ANQGSEA. V was clipped by 0 bases and J by 4 bases, with 7 bases between them.

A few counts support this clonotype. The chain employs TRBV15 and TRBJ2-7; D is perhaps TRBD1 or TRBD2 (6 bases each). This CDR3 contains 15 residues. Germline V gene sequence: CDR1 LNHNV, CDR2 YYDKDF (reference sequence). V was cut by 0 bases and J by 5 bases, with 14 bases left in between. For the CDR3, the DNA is TGTGCCACCAGCAGAGATCCTACAGGGAGGAACGAGCAGTACTTC. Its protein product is CATSRDPTGRNEQYF.

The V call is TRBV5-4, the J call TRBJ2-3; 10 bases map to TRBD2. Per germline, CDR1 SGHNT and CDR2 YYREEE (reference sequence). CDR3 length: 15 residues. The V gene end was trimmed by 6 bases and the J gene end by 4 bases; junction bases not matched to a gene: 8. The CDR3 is CASKSGTSVSDTQYF. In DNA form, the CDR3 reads TGTGCCAGCAAATCCGGGACTAGCGTTTCAGATACGCAGTATTTT. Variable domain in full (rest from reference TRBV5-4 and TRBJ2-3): ETGVTQSPTHLIKTRGQQVTLRCSSQSGHNTVSWYQQALGQGPQFIFQYYREEENGRGNFPPRFSGLQFPNYSSELNVNALELDDSALYLCASKSGTSVSDTQYFGPGTRLTVL.

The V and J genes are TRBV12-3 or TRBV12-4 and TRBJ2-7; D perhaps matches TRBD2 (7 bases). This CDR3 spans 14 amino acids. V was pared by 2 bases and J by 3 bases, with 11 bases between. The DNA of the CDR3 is TGTGCCAGCAGTTTACAAGGGGGGGTCTACGAGCAGTACTTC. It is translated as CASSLQGGVYEQYF.

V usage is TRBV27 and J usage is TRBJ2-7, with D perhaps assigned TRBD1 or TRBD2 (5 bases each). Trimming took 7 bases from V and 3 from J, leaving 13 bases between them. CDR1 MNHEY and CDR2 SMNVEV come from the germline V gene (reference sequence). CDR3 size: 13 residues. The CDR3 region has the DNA TGTGCCAGCAAACCCGGGGACCACTACGAGCAGTACTTC. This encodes CASKPGDHYEQYF.